This entry lists 27 T cell receptor beta chains sequenced from one sample in a study of blood T cells in healthy people across ages. A second PCR of 7 to 11 cycles used a sample-barcoded 5' primer and a J-beta primer mix. TCRdb ran MiXCR on the 5' RACE reads and lists one entry per CDR3 protein. The sample lists 1.4 million to 1.5 million distinct CDR3 sequences, approximately 42% occurring once. Sequencing input: blood. These receptors came from a woman between 18 and 30 years old in good health.

This clonotype was seen a few times. V is TRBV14 and J is TRBJ2-3, with D unclear. This CDR3 is built from 16 residues. The germline V and J ends were trimmed by 2 bases and 2 bases, with 14 bases remaining between them. Per germline, CDR1 SGHDN and CDR2 FVKESK. The CDR3 DNA reads as TGTGCCAGCAGCCAACTATCCTGGATAAACACAGATACGCAGTATTTT. It encodes CASSQLSWINTDTQYF. The variable domain in full, completed from reference TRBV14 and TRBJ2-3, reads EAGVTQFPSHSVIEKGQTVTLRCDPISGHDNLYWYRRVMGKEIKFLLHFVKESKQDESGMPNNRFLAERTGGTYSTLKVQPAELEDSGVYFCASSQLSWINTDTQYFGPGTRLTVL.

This clonotype has more than one count but fewer than ten. The chain joins TRBV4-1 to TRBJ2-7, with 7 bases matching TRBD1. V gave up 2 bases and J gave up 2 bases; unmatched junction bases: 6. CDR1 is MGHRA, CDR2 YSYEKL, per germline. This CDR3 spans 15 amino acids. The CDR3 nucleotides are TGCGCCAGCAGCCAATTCGACAGGGCAACCTACGAGCAGTACTTC. Protein: CASSQFDRATYEQYF.

The CDR3 loop is CACGAGGSQETQYF. CDR3 nucleotide sequence: TGTGCTTGCGGGGCGGGAGGCTCACAAGAGACCCAGTACTTC. V gene TRBV6-6 combines with J gene TRBJ2-5; 8 bases map to TRBD2. Germline CDR1 and CDR2: MNHNY and SVGAGI (reference sequence). CDR3 length: 14 amino acids.

This clonotype came up many times. The chain combines TRBV6-6 with TRBJ2-7; D ambiguous. Trimming removed 4 bases from V and 0 bases from J, with 19 bases in between. The CDR3 totals 17 residues. The germline V gene has CDR1 MNHNY and CDR2 SVGAGI (reference sequence). CDR3 in DNA: TGTGCCAGCAGTTTCCCCCCCCAGGTAACCGGCTCCTACGAGCAGTACTTC. Translation gives CASSFPPQVTGSYEQYF.

The chain links TRBV20-1 to TRBJ1-1; TRBD1 is a possible D gene (5 bases). The length of the CDR3 is 13 residues. Germline CDR1 is DFQATT and CDR2 is SNEGSKA (reference sequence). V gave up 3 bases and J gave up 5 bases, with 13 bases separating them. CDR3 region: CSARQAGGTEAFF. The CDR3 DNA follows: TGCAGTGCTAGGCAGGCGGGGGGGACTGAAGCTTTCTTT.

V gene TRBV20-1 combines with J gene TRBJ1-2; D is possibly TRBD1 (5 bases). Trimming took off 0 bases at V and 7 bases at J, with 9 bases between the two ends. The germline gives CDR1 DFQATT, CDR2 SNEGSKA (reference sequence). This CDR3 is 12 amino acids long. CDR3 in DNA: TGCAGTGCTAGAGATGTCGGGGGTGGCTACACCTTC. It encodes CSARDVGGGYTF.

This clonotype was seen a handful of times. The chain recombines TRBV20-1 with TRBJ2-5; D gene uncertain. CDR1 DFQATT and CDR2 SNEGSKA come from the germline V gene (reference sequence). Trimming stripped 1 base from V and 5 bases from J, with 8 bases between. This CDR3 comprises 12 residues. DNA for the CDR3: TGCAGTGCTAGAGGACCGTCGGAGACCCAGTACTTC. Residues: CSARGPSETQYF.

This clonotype has a count of ten or more. This chain uses TRBV2 with TRBJ2-7; a weak D match, TRBD1 (6 bases). The CDR3 length is 14 residues. Trimming pared 4 bases from V and 0 bases from J, leaving 10 bases between. Per the germline V gene, CDR1 is SNHLY and CDR2 is FYNNEI. CDR3 amino acids: CASSVGGNSYEQYF. The CDR3 nucleotides read TGTGCCAGCAGTGTAGGGGGAAACTCCTACGAGCAGTACTTC. Drawing the rest from reference TRBV2 and TRBJ2-7, the complete variable domain is EPEVTQTPSHQVTQMGQEVILRCVPISNHLYFYWYRQILGQKVEFLVSFYNNEISEKSEIFDDQFSVERPDGSNFTLKIRSTKLEDSAMYFCASSVGGNSYEQYFGPGTRLTVT.

This clonotype showed up just a few times. The rearrangement joins TRBV5-1 to TRBJ1-1; possible D gene TRBD1, 5 bases. In germline, CDR1 is SGHRS, CDR2 YFSETQ. V was shortened by 3 bases and J by 1 base, with 10 bases between the two germline ends. The CDR3 has 14 residues. The CDR3: CASSSTASNTEAFF. CDR3 in DNA: TGCGCCAGCAGCTCGACAGCCTCGAACACTGAAGCTTTCTTT.

In the case of this clonotype: Just one base apart from a much larger clone, this may be a read error. The chain couples TRBV12-3 or TRBV12-4 to TRBJ2-7; D is ambiguous. The CDR3 sequence is 13 residues long. CDR3 sequence: CVSSLELSYEQYF. The CDR3 DNA reads as TGTGTCAGCAGTTTGGAGCTCTCCTACGAGCAGTACTTC.

This clonotype was counted between two and nine times. The chain joins TRBV21-1 to TRBJ1-2; no DNA check was done on the table's D call, TRBD1. TRBV21-1 is a known pseudogene. The CDR3 runs to 17 residues. The CDR3 region is CASSKGAPIGGVCGYTF. The CDR3, as DNA: TGTGCCAGCAGCAAAGGGGCGCCGATAGGGGGTGTCTGTGGCTACACCTTC.

The chain's CDR3 is CASSSLGPQHF. CDR3 nucleotide sequence: TGTGCCAGCAGTTCCTTGGGGCCCCAGCATTTT. This rearrangement joins TRBV6-2 or TRBV6-3 to TRBJ1-5; D call uncertain. Trimming cost V 4 bases and J 9 bases, with 7 bases left between them. Germline lookup yields CDR1 MNHEY and CDR2 SVGEGT. The CDR3 extends over 11 amino acids.

This clonotype appeared a few times. The chain carries TRBV20-1 and TRBJ1-5, with no clear D. Per germline, CDR1 DFQATT and CDR2 SNEGSKA (reference sequence). The CDR3 length is 13 residues. V was trimmed by 3 bases and J by 2 bases, leaving 8 bases between them. This CDR3 reads CSARFEGNQPQHF. CDR3 sequence (DNA): TGCAGTGCTAGGTTCGAAGGCAATCAGCCCCAGCATTTT.

In its sample, this clonotype was seen a few times. V usage is TRBV20-1 and J usage is TRBJ2-7, with TRBD1 identical over 7 bases. The CDR3 has 13 amino acids. The germline CDR1 and CDR2 sequences are DFQATT and SNEGSKA (reference sequence). With 4 bases clipped from V and 4 bases from J, the junction kept 7 bases outside the gene matches. CDR3 in amino acids: CSATGQNVYEQYF. In nucleotides, the CDR3 is TGCAGTGCTACGGGACAGAACGTTTACGAGCAGTACTTC.

The V call is TRBV27, the J call TRBJ1-6; the D is unclear. The V and J ends lost 3 bases and 2 bases respectively, with 5 bases between them. The CDR3 extends over 14 amino acids. Germline V lookup: CDR1 MNHEY, CDR2 SMNVEV (reference sequence). CDR3 sequence: CASSFTAYNSPLHF. CDR3 in DNA: TGTGCCAGCAGTTTCACGGCCTATAATTCACCCCTCCACTTT.

This clonotype was detected a few times. The chain couples TRBV28 to TRBJ2-7; D may match TRBD1 or TRBD2 (5 bases each). This CDR3 has 14 residues. V lost 5 bases, J lost 5 bases, and 16 bases lay in between. Germline V gene data show CDR1 as MDHEN and CDR2 as SYDVKM. CDR3: CASSPYGEGDEQYF. In nucleotides, the CDR3 is TGTGCCAGCAGTCCATACGGGGAAGGGGACGAGCAGTACTTC.

The chain joins TRBV6-5 to TRBJ2-1, with D possibly being TRBD2 (6 bases). This CDR3 contains 13 residues. V was cut by 5 bases and J by 10 bases, with 15 bases left in between. CDR1 and CDR2 (germline): MNHEY, SVGAGI. This CDR3 is CASSLYGGYEQFF. The DNA for the CDR3 is TGTGCCAGCAGTCTATATGGAGGGTACGAGCAGTTCTTC.

V usage is TRBV5-1 and J usage is TRBJ2-1; 11 positions agree with TRBD2. The CDR3 has 17 amino acids. The V gene end was trimmed by 0 bases and the J gene end by 4 bases; junction bases not matched to a gene: 6. Germline lookup yields CDR1 SGHRS and CDR2 YFSETQ. CDR3 DNA sequence: TGCGCCAGCAGCTTGGTTCTAGCGGGAGGAGCGTACAATGAGCAGTTCTTC. Amino acids: CASSLVLAGGAYNEQFF. Looking up the rest from reference TRBV5-1 and TRBJ2-1 gives the full variable domain: KAGVTQTPRYLIKTRGQQVTLSCSPISGHRSVSWYQQTPGQGLQFLFEYFSETQRNKGNFPGRFSGRQFSNSRSEMNVSTLELGDSALYLCASSLVLAGGAYNEQFFGPGTRLTVL.

This clonotype showed up many times. V usage is TRBV6-5 and J usage is TRBJ1-6, with 9 bases matching TRBD1. CDR1 and CDR2 (germline): MNHEY, SVGAGI. V lost 0 bases, J lost 8 bases, and 5 bases stayed unmatched. The CDR3 length is 16 residues. This chain's CDR3 is CASSYSYRGRDSPLHF. CDR3 in DNA: TGTGCCAGCAGTTACTCGTACAGGGGGCGCGATTCACCCCTCCACTTT.

This clonotype is a singleton in its sample. V gene TRBV24-1 combines with J gene TRBJ2-3; TRBD2 might be the D (6 bases). Germline lookup yields CDR1 KGHDR and CDR2 SFDVKD. V was clipped by 4 bases and J by 6 bases, with 22 bases between them. The CDR3 is 17 residues long. The CDR3 DNA is TGTGCCACCAGTGACCGCCGCGGGGCTTTTACACACGATACGCAGTATTTT. It encodes CATSDRRGAFTHDTQYF.

This clonotype was seen more than once but under ten times. The genes are TRBV20-1 and TRBJ2-5, with 9 bases identical to TRBD1. This CDR3 has 13 residues. Germline V gene lookup returns CDR1 DFQATT and CDR2 SNEGSKA (reference sequence). V trimming: 6 bases; J trimming: 0 bases; junction bases outside the gene matches: 2. CDR3: CSARDRDQETQYF. DNA for the CDR3: TGCAGTGCGCGGGACAGGGACCAAGAGACCCAGTACTTC.

Notes on this clonotype: Given a much more abundant clone one base away, this may be a read error. J is TRBJ1-4 and V is TRBV7-9, with D unclear. Germline CDR1 reads SEHNR; CDR2 reads FQNEAQ (reference sequence). CDR3 length: 14 amino acids. CDR3 sequence (DNA): TGTGCCAGCTTGGACGGAGGTTATAATGGAAAACTGTTTTTT. Encoded protein: CASLDGGYNGKLFF.

The V and J genes are TRBV7-9 and TRBJ2-1, with a tentative D call TRBD1 (5 bases). This CDR3 has 15 amino acids. Germline CDR1 is SEHNR and CDR2 is FQNEAQ (reference sequence). The ends were cut back, 2 bases at V and 3 bases at J, with 11 bases in the middle. The CDR3 here is CASSLKGSIYNEQFF. The CDR3 coding sequence is TGTGCCAGCAGCTTAAAGGGGTCCATCTACAATGAGCAGTTCTTC.

This clonotype occurred a few times. The chain recombines TRBV10-3 with TRBJ1-1, with D tentatively TRBD1 (6 bases). V lost 10 bases to trimming and J lost 1 base, with 22 bases between them. The germline V gene encodes CDR1 ENHRY and CDR2 SYGVKD. The CDR3 has 16 amino acids. CDR3 DNA sequence: TGTGCCACCCACCAGGGGCCCCCGGCTCGGAACACTGAAGCTTTCTTT. Translating it yields CATHQGPPARNTEAFF.

CDR3 DNA sequence: TGTGCCAGCACTTCCACTGGCGGCGGTAATTCACCCCTCCACTTT. This translates into CASTSTGGGNSPLHF. V is TRBV12-3 or TRBV12-4 and J is TRBJ1-6; D call uncertain. With 7 bases removed from V and 6 bases from J, the gap between germline ends came to 16 bases. The CDR3 contains 15 residues.

V and J are TRBV20-1 and TRBJ1-3; D not certain. Germline CDR1 DFQATT, CDR2 SNEGSKA (reference sequence). The germline V and J ends were trimmed by 2 bases and 2 bases, with 13 bases remaining between them. The CDR3 has 15 residues. CDR3 bases: TGCAGTGCTAGATGGTTCCAGGAGGCTGGAAACACCATATATTTT. Residues: CSARWFQEAGNTIYF.

The chain links TRBV27 to TRBJ2-7, with unresolved D. CDR3 length equals 15 residues. V gave up 5 bases and J gave up 2 bases, with 16 bases separating them. Per the germline V gene, CDR1 is MNHEY and CDR2 is SMNVEV (reference sequence). The CDR3 is CASSQPGTLTYEQYF. The CDR3 DNA follows: TGTGCCAGCAGTCAGCCAGGCACCTTGACCTACGAGCAGTACTTC.